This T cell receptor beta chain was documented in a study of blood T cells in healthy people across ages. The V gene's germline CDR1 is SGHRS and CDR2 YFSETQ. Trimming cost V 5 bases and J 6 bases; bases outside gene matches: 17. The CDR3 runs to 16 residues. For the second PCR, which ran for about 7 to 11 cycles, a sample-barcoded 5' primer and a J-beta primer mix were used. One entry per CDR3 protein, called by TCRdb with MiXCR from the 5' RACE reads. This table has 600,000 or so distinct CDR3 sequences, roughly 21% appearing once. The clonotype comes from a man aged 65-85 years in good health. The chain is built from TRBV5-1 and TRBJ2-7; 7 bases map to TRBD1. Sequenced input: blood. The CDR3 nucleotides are TGCGCCAGCAGTTTTTATACCGGGACAGCCGTCTTCGAGCAGTACTTC. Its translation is CASSFYTGTAVFEQYF.